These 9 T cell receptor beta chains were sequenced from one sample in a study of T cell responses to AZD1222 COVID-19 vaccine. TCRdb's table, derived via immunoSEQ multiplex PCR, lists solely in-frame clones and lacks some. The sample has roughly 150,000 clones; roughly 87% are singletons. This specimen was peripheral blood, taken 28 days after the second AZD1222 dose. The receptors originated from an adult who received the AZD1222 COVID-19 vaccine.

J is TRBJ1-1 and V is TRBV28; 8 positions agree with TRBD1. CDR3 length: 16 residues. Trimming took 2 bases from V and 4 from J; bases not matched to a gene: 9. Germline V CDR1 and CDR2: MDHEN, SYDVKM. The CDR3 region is CASSLARTGWITEAFF. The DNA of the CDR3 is TGTGCCAGCAGTTTAGCCCGGACAGGGTGGATCACTGAAGCTTTCTTT.

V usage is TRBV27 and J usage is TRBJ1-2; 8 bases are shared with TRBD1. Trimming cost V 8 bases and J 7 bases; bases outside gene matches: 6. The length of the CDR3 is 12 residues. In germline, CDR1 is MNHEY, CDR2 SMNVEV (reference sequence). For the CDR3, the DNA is TGTGCCAGCTCCGGACAGGGAGGTGGCTACACCTTC. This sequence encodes CASSGQGGGYTF.

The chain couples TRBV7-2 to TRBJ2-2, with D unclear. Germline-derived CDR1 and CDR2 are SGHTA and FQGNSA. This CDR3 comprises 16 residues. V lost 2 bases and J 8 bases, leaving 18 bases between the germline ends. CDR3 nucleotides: TGTGCCAGCAGCTTAACAATTAGCAGATACCTGGGGGAGCTGTTTTTT. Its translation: CASSLTISRYLGELFF.

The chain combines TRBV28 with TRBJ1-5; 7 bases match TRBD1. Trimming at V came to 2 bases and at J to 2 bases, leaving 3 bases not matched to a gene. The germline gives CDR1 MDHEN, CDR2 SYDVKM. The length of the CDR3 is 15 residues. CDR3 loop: CASSLEGTGNQPQHF. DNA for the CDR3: TGTGCCAGCAGTTTAGAAGGGACAGGCAATCAGCCCCAGCATTTT. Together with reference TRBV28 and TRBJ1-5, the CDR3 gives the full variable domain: DVKVTQSSRYLVKRTGEKVFLECVQDMDHENMFWYRQDPGLGLRLIYFSYDVKMKEKGDIPEGYSVSREKKERFSLILESASTNQTSMYLCASSLEGTGNQPQHFGDGTRLSIL.

Here the CDR3 reads CASSKTGTGGNREKLFF. The CDR3 DNA reads as TGTGCCAGCAGCAAGACCGGGACAGGGGGCAATAGGGAAAAACTGTTTTTT. This chain uses TRBV2 with TRBJ1-4; 12 bases line up with TRBD1. V was clipped by 6 bases and J by 8 bases; unmatched bases: 13. Germline values: CDR1 SNHLY, CDR2 FYNNEI. The CDR3 consists of 17 residues.

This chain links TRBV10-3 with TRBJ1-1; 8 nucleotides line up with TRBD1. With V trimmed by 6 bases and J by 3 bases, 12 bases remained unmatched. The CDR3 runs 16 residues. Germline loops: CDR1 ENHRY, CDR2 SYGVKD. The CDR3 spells CAIRLQGAGTDTEAFF. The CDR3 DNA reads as TGTGCCATCAGACTCCAGGGGGCGGGTACGGACACTGAAGCTTTCTTT.

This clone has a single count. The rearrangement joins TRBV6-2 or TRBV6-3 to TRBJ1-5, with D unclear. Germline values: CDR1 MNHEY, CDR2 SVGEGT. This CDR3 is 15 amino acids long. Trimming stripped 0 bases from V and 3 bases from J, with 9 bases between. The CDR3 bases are TGTGCCAGCAGTTACTCCTCAGGCTACAATCAGCCCCAGCATTTT. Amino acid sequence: CASSYSSGYNQPQHF.

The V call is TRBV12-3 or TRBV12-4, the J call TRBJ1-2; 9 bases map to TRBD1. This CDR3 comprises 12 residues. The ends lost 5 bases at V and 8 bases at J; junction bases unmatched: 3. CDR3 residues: CASSRTGEGYTF. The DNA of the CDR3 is TGTGCCAGCAGTCGGACAGGGGAGGGCTACACCTTC.

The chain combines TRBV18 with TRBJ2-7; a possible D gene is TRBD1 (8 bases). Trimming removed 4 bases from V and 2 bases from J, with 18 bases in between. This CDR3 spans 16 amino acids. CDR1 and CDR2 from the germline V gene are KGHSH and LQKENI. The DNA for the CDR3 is TGTGCCAGCTCACTCGGACAGGGAAGCGGGACCTACGAGCAGTACTTC. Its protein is CASSLGQGSGTYEQYF. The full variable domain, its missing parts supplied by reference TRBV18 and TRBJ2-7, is NAGVMQNPRHLVRRRGQEARLRCSPMKGHSHVYWYRQLPEEGLKFMVYLQKENIIDESGMPKERFSAEFPKEGPSILRIQQVVRGDSAAYFCASSLGQGSGTYEQYFGPGTRLTVT.